This entry concerns a single T cell receptor (beta chain). Its antigen is not identified. The data belong to a study of identical twins. Study conclusions and caveats: An excess of low generation probability was shown by twin-shared out-of-frame alpha sequences. Model-predicted out-of-frame TCR alpha sharing fell below observed values in monozygotic twins. Insertions ran lower in abundant cord blood beta clonotypes, though not in memory repertoires.

TCRdb passed the 5' RACE reads through MiXCR, listing each CDR3 protein once. The sample includes approximately 1.8 million distinct CDR3 sequences, more than 30% of them seen just once. Germline CDR1 reads SQVTM; CDR2 reads ANQGSEA. The CDR3 has 16 amino acids. The V end was cut by 1 base, the J end by 3 bases, with 13 bases between. The clonotype comes from a newborn girl in good health. The chain uses TRBV29-1 and TRBJ2-6, with D perhaps TRBD1 (5 bases). Specimen: cord blood. This CDR3 reads CSVEASNRIGANVLTF. The DNA of the CDR3 is TGCAGCGTTGAAGCATCGAACAGGATTGGGGCCAACGTCCTGACTTTC.